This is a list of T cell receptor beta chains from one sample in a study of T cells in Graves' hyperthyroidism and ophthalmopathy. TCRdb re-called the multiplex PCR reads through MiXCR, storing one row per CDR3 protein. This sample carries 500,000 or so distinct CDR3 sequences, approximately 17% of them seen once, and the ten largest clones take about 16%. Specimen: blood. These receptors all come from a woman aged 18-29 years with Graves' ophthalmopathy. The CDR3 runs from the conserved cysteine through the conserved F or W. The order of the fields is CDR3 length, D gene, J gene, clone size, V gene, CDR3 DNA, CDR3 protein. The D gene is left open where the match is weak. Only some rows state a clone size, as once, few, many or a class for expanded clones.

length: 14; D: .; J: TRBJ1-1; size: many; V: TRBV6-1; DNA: TGTGCCAGCAGTCCGGGCCAGAAAAACACTGAAGCTTTCTTT; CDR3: CASSPGQKNTEAFF
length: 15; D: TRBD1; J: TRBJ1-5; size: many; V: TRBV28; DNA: TGTGCCAGCAGTCCTGAACAGGGGACGGGACAGCCCCAGCATTTT; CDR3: CASSPEQGTGQPQHF
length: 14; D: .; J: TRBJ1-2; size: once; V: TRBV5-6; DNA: TGTGCCAGCAGCTTGGCCTGGCAGGGATTGGGCTACACCTTC; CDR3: CASSLAWQGLGYTF
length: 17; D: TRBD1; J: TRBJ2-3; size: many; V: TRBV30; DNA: TGTGCCTGGAGCATTTCACAGGGGGCAAAGAGCACAGATACGCAGTATTTT; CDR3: CAWSISQGAKSTDTQYF
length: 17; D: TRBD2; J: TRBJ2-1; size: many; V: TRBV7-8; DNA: TGTGCCAGCAGCTCGGGACTAGCGGGAGTGATGTACAATGAGCAGTTCTTC; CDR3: CASSSGLAGVMYNEQFF
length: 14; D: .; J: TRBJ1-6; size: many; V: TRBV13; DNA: TGTGCCAGCAGCTTAGAAGATCGGAATTCACCCCTCCACTTT; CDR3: CASSLEDRNSPLHF
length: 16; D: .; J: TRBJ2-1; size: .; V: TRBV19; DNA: TGTGCCAGTAGTGCACCAACTTCCGACATATACAATGAGCAGTTCTTC; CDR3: CASSAPTSDIYNEQFF
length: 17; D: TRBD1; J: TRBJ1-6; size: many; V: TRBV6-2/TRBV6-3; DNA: TGTGCCAGCAGTTACTCGTCTCCGGGACAGAATAATTCACCCCTCCACTTT; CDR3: CASSYSSPGQNNSPLHF
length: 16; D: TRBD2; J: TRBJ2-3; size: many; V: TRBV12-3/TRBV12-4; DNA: TGTGCCAGCAGTTTTAGCGGGAGGGCCGGCACAGATACGCAGTATTTT; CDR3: CASSFSGRAGTDTQYF
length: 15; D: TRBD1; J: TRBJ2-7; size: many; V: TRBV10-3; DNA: TGTGCCATCAGCCGACGACAGGGGGCTGCCTACGAGCAGTACTTC; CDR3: CAISRRQGAAYEQYF
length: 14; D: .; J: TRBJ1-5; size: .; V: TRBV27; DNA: TGTGCCAGCAGTTTGAGGGTAGTCGGTCAGCCCCAGCATTTT; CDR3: CASSLRVVGQPQHF
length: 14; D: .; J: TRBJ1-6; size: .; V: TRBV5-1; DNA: TGCGCCAGCAGCTTGGGTAGACCAAATTCACCCCTCCACTTT; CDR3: CASSLGRPNSPLHF
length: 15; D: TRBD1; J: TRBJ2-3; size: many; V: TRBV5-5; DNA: TGTGCCAGCAGCTCCACAGGGGGAGCACCAGATACGCAGTATTTT; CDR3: CASSSTGGAPDTQYF
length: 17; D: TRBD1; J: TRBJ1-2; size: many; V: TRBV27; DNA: TGTGCCAGCAGTGCATCCGGGACAGGCTCCTTATCCTATGGCTACACCTTC; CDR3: CASSASGTGSLSYGYTF
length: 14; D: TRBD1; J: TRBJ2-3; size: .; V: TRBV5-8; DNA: TGTGCCAGCACCGACAGGGGTAGCACAGATACGCAGTATTTT; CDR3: CASTDRGSTDTQYF
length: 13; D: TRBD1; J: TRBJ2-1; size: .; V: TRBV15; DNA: TGTGCCACCAGCCCTACAGGGGCCCATGAGCAGTTCTTC; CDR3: CATSPTGAHEQFF
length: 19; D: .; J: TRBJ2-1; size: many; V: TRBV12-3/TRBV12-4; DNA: TGTGCCAGCAGTTTATGGGAATTCTCGGGGGCTTTATCGGACAATGAGCAGTTCTTC; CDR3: CASSLWEFSGALSDNEQFF
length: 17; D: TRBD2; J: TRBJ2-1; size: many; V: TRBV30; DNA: TGTGCCTGGAGTGTACAGGAGCTAGCGGGGCCCTACAATGAGCAGTTCTTC; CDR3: CAWSVQELAGPYNEQFF
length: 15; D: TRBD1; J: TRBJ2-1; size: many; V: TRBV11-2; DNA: TGTGCCAGCAGCTCGCCGGACAGGGTATCCTATGAGCAGTTCTTC; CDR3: CASSSPDRVSYEQFF
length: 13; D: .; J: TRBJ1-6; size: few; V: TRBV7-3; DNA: TGTGCCAGCAGCCGGGCTAATAATTCACCCCTCCACTTT; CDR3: CASSRANNSPLHF
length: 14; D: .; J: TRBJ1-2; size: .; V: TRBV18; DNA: TGTGCCAGCTCACCACGGGGAATGGACTATGGCTACACCTTC; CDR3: CASSPRGMDYGYTF
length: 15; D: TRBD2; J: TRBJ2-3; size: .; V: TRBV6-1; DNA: TGTGCCAGCAGTTACGATAGCGGGGTCACAGATACGCAGTATTTT; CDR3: CASSYDSGVTDTQYF
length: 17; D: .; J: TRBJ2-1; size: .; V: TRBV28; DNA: TGTGCCAGCAGAGAGGTCTGGTCGGTGAGCTCCTACAATGAGCAGTTCTTC; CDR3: CASREVWSVSSYNEQFF
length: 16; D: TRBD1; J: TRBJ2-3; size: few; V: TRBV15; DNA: TGTGCCACCAGCAGAGAACTACAGGGGAGCACAGATACGCAGTATTTT; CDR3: CATSRELQGSTDTQYF
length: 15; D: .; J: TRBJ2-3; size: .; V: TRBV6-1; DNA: TGTGCCAGCAGTTATGGGACATCTAGCACAGATACGCAGTATTTT; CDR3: CASSYGTSSTDTQYF
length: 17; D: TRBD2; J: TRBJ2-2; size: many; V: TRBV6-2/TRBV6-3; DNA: TGTGCCAGCAGTGGACTAGCGGGAGGAGATCATGGCGGGGAGCTGTTTTTT; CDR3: CASSGLAGGDHGGELFF
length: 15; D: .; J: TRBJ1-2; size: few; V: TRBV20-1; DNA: TGCAGTGCTCGCGATCTACAGGGAACTAACTATGGCCACACCTTC; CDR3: CSARDLQGTNYGHTF
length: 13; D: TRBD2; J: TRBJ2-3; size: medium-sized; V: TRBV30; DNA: TGTGCCTGGAGTCAGCGGGAGACAGATACGCAGTATTTT; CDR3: CAWSQRETDTQYF
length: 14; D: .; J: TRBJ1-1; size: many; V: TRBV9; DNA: TGTGCCAGCAGCGTAACGGACCGGAGCACTGAAGCTTTCTTT; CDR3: CASSVTDRSTEAFF
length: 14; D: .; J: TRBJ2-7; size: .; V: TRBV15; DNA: TGTGCCACCAGCAGCACCCGGGGGCTCTACGAGCAGTACTTC; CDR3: CATSSTRGLYEQYF
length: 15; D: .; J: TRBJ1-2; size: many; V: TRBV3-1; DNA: TGTGCCAGCAGCCAAGAAAGTCGCGGACGTAGTGGCTACACCTTC; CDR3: CASSQESRGRSGYTF
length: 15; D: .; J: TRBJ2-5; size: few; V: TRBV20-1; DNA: TGCAGTGCTAGAGAGCCGGGAAGAGAGAGGGGGACCCAGTACTTC; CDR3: CSAREPGRERGTQYF
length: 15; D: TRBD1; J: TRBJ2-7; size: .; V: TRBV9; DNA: TGTGCCAGCAGCGAGGGGACAGGGGTCTCCTACGAGCAGTACTTC; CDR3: CASSEGTGVSYEQYF
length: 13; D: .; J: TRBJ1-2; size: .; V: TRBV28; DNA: TGTGCCAGCAGTCGGTCCTCGTCTTATGGCTACACCTTC; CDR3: CASSRSSSYGYTF
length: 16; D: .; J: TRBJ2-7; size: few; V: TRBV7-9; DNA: TGTGCCAGCAGCTTAGGCCCGGACACAGCAACCTACGAGCAGTACTTC; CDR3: CASSLGPDTATYEQYF
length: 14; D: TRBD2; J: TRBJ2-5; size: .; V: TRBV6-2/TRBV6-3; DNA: TGTGCCAGCAGTACTCCGGGACTAGACGAGACCCAGTACTTC; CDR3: CASSTPGLDETQYF
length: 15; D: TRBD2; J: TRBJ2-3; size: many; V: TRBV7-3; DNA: TGTGCCAGCAGCCTAGAGGGGACTATTACAGATACGCAGTATTTT; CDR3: CASSLEGTITDTQYF
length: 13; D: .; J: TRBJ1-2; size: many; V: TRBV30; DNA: TGTGCCTGGAGTGACCCAGGCCGCTATGGCTACACCTTC; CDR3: CAWSDPGRYGYTF
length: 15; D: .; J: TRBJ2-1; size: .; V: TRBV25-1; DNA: TGTGCCAGCAGTGGGACAAGGACGGAAACCAATGAGCAGTTCTTC; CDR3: CASSGTRTETNEQFF
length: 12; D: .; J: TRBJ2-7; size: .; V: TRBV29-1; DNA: TGCAGCGTTGATCAGGACTCCTACGAGCAGTACTTC; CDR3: CSVDQDSYEQYF
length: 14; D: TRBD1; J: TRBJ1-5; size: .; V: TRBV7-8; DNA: TGTGCCAGCAGCCTGCTCAGGGGGCCTCAGCCCCAGCATTTT; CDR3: CASSLLRGPQPQHF
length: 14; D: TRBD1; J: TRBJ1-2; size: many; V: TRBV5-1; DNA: TGCGCCAGCAGCTATACAGGGGGCGCAAATGGCTACACCTTC; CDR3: CASSYTGGANGYTF
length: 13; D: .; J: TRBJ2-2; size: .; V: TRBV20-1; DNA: TGCAGTGTAACTGCCGCGAACACCGGGGAGCTGTTTTTT; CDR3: CSVTAANTGELFF
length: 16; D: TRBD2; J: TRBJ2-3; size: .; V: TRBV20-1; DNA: TGCAGTGCTAGGCCGGGACTAGCAGTCCGCACAGATACGCAGTATTTT; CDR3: CSARPGLAVRTDTQYF
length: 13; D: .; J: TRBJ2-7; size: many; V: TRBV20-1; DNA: TGCAGTGCTAGAGACAATCTGTACGACGAGCAGTACTTC; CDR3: CSARDNLYDEQYF
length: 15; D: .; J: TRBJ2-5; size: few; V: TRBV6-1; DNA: TGTGCCAGCAGAACCATACTAGTTAGCTCGGAGACCCAGTACTTC; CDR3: CASRTILVSSETQYF
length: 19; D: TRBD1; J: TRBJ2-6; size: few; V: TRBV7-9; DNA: TGTGCCAGCAGCGCCCGGGACAGGGGGCGCGGTTCTGGGGCCAACGTCCTGACTTTC; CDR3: CASSARDRGRGSGANVLTF
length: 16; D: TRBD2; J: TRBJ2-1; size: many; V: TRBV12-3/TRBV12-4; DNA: TGTGCCAGCATTGGGACTAGCGGGAGGGCCCCGAATGAGCAGTTCTTC; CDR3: CASIGTSGRAPNEQFF